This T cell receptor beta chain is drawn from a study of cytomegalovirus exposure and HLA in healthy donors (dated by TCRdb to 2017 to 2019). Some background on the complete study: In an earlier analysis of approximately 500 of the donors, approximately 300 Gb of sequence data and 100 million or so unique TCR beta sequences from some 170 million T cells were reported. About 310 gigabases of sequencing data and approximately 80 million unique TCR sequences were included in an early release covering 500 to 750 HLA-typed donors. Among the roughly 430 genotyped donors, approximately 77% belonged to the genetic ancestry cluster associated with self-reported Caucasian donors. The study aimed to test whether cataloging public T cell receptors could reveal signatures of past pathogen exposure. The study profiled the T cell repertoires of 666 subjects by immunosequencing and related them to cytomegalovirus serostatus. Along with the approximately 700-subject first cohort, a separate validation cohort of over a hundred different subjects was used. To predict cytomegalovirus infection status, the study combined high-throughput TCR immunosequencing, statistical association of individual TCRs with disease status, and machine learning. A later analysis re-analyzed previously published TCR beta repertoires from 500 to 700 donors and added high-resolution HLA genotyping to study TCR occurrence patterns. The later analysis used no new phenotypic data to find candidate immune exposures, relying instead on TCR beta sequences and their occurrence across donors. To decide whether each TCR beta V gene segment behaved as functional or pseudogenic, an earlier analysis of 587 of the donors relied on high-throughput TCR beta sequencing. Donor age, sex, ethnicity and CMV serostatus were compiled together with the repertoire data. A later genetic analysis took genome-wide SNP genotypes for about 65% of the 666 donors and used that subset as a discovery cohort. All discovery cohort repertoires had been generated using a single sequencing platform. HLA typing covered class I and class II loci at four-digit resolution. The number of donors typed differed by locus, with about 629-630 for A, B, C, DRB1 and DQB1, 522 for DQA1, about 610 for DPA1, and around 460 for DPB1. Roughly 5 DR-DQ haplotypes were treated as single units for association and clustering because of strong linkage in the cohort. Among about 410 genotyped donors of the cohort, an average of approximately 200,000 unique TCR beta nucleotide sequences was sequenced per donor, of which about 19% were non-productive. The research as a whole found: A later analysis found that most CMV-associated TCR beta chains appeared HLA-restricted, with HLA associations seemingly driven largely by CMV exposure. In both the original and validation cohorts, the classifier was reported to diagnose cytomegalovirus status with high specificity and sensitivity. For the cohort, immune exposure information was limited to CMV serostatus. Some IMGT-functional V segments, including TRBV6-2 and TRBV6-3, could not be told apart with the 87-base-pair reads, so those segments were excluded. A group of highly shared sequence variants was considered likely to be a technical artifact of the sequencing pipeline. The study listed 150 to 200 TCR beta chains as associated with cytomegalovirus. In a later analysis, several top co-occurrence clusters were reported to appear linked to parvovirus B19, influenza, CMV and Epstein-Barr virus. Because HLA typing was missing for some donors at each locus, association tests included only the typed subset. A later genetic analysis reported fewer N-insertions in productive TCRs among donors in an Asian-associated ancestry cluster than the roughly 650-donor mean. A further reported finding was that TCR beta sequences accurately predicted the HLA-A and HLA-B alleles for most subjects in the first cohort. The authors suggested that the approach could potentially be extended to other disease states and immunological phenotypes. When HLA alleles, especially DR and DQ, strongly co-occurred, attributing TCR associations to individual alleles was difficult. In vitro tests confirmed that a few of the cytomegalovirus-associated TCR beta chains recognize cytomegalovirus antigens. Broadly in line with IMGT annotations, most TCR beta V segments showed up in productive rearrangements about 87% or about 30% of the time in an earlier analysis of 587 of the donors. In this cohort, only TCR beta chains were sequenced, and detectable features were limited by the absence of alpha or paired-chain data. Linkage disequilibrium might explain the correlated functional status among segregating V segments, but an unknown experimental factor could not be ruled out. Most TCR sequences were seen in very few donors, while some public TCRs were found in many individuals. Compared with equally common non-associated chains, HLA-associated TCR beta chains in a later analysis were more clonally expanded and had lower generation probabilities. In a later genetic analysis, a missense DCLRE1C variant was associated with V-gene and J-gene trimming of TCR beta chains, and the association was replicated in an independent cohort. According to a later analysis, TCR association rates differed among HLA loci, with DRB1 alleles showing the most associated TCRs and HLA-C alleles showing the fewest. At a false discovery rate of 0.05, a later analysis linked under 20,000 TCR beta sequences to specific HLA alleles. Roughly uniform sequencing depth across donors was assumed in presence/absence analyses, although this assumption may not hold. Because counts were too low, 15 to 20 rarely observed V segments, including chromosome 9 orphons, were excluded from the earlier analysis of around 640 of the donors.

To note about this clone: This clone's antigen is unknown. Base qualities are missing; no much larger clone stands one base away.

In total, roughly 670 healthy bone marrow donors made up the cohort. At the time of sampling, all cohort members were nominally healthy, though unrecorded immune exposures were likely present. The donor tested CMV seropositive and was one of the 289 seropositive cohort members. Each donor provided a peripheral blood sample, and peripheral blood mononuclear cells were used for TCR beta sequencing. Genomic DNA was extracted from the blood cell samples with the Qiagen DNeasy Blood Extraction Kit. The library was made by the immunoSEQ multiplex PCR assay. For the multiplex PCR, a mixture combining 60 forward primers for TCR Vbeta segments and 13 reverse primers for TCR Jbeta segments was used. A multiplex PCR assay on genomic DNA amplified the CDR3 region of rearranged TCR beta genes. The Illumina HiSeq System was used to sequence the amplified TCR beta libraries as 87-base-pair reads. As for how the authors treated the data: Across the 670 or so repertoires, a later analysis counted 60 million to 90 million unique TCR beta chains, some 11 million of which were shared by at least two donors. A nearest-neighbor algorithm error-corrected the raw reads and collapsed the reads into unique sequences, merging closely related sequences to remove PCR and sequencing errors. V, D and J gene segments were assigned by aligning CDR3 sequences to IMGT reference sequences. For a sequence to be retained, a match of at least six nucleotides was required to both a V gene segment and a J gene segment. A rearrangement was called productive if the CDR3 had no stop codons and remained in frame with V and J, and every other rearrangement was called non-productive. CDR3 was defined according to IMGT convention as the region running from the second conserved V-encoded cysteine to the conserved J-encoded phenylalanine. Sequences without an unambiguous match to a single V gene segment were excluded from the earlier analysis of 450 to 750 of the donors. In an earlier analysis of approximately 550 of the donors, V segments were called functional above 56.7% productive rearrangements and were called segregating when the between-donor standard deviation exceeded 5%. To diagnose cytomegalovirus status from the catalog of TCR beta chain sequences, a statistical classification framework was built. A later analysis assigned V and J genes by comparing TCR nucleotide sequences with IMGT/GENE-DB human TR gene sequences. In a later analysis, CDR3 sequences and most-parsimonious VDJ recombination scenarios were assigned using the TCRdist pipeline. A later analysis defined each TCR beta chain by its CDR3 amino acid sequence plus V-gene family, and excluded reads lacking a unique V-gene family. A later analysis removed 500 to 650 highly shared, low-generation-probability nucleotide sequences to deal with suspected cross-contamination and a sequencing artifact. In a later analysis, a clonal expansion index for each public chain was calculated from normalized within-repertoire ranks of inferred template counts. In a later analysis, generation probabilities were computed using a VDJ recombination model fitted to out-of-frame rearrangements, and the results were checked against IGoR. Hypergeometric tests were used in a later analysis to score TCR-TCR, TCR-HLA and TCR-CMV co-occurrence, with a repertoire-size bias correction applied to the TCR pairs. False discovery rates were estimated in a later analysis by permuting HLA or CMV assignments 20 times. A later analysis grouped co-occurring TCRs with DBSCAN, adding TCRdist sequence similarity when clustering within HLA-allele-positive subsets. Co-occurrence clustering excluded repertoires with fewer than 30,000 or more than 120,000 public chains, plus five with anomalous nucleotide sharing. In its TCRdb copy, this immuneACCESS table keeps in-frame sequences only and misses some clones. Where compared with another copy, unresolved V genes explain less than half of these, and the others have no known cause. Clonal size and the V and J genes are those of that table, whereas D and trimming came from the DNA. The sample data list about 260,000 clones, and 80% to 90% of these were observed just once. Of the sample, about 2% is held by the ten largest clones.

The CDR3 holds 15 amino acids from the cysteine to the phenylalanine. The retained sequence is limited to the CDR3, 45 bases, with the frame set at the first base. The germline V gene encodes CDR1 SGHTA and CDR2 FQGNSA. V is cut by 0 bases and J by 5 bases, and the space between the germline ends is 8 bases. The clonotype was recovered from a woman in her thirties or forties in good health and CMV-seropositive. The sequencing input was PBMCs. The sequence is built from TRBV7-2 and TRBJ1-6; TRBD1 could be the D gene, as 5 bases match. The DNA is TGTGCCAGCAGCTTAGCAGGGGTCGATAATTCACCCCTCCACTTT. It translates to CASSLAGVDNSPLHF. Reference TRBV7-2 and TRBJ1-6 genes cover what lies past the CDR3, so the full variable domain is GAGVSQSPSNKVTEKGKDVELRCDPISGHTALYWYRQSLGQGLEFLIYFQGNSAPDKSGLPSDRFSAERTGGSVSTLTIQRTQQEDSAVYLCASSLAGVDNSPLHFGNGTRLTVT.